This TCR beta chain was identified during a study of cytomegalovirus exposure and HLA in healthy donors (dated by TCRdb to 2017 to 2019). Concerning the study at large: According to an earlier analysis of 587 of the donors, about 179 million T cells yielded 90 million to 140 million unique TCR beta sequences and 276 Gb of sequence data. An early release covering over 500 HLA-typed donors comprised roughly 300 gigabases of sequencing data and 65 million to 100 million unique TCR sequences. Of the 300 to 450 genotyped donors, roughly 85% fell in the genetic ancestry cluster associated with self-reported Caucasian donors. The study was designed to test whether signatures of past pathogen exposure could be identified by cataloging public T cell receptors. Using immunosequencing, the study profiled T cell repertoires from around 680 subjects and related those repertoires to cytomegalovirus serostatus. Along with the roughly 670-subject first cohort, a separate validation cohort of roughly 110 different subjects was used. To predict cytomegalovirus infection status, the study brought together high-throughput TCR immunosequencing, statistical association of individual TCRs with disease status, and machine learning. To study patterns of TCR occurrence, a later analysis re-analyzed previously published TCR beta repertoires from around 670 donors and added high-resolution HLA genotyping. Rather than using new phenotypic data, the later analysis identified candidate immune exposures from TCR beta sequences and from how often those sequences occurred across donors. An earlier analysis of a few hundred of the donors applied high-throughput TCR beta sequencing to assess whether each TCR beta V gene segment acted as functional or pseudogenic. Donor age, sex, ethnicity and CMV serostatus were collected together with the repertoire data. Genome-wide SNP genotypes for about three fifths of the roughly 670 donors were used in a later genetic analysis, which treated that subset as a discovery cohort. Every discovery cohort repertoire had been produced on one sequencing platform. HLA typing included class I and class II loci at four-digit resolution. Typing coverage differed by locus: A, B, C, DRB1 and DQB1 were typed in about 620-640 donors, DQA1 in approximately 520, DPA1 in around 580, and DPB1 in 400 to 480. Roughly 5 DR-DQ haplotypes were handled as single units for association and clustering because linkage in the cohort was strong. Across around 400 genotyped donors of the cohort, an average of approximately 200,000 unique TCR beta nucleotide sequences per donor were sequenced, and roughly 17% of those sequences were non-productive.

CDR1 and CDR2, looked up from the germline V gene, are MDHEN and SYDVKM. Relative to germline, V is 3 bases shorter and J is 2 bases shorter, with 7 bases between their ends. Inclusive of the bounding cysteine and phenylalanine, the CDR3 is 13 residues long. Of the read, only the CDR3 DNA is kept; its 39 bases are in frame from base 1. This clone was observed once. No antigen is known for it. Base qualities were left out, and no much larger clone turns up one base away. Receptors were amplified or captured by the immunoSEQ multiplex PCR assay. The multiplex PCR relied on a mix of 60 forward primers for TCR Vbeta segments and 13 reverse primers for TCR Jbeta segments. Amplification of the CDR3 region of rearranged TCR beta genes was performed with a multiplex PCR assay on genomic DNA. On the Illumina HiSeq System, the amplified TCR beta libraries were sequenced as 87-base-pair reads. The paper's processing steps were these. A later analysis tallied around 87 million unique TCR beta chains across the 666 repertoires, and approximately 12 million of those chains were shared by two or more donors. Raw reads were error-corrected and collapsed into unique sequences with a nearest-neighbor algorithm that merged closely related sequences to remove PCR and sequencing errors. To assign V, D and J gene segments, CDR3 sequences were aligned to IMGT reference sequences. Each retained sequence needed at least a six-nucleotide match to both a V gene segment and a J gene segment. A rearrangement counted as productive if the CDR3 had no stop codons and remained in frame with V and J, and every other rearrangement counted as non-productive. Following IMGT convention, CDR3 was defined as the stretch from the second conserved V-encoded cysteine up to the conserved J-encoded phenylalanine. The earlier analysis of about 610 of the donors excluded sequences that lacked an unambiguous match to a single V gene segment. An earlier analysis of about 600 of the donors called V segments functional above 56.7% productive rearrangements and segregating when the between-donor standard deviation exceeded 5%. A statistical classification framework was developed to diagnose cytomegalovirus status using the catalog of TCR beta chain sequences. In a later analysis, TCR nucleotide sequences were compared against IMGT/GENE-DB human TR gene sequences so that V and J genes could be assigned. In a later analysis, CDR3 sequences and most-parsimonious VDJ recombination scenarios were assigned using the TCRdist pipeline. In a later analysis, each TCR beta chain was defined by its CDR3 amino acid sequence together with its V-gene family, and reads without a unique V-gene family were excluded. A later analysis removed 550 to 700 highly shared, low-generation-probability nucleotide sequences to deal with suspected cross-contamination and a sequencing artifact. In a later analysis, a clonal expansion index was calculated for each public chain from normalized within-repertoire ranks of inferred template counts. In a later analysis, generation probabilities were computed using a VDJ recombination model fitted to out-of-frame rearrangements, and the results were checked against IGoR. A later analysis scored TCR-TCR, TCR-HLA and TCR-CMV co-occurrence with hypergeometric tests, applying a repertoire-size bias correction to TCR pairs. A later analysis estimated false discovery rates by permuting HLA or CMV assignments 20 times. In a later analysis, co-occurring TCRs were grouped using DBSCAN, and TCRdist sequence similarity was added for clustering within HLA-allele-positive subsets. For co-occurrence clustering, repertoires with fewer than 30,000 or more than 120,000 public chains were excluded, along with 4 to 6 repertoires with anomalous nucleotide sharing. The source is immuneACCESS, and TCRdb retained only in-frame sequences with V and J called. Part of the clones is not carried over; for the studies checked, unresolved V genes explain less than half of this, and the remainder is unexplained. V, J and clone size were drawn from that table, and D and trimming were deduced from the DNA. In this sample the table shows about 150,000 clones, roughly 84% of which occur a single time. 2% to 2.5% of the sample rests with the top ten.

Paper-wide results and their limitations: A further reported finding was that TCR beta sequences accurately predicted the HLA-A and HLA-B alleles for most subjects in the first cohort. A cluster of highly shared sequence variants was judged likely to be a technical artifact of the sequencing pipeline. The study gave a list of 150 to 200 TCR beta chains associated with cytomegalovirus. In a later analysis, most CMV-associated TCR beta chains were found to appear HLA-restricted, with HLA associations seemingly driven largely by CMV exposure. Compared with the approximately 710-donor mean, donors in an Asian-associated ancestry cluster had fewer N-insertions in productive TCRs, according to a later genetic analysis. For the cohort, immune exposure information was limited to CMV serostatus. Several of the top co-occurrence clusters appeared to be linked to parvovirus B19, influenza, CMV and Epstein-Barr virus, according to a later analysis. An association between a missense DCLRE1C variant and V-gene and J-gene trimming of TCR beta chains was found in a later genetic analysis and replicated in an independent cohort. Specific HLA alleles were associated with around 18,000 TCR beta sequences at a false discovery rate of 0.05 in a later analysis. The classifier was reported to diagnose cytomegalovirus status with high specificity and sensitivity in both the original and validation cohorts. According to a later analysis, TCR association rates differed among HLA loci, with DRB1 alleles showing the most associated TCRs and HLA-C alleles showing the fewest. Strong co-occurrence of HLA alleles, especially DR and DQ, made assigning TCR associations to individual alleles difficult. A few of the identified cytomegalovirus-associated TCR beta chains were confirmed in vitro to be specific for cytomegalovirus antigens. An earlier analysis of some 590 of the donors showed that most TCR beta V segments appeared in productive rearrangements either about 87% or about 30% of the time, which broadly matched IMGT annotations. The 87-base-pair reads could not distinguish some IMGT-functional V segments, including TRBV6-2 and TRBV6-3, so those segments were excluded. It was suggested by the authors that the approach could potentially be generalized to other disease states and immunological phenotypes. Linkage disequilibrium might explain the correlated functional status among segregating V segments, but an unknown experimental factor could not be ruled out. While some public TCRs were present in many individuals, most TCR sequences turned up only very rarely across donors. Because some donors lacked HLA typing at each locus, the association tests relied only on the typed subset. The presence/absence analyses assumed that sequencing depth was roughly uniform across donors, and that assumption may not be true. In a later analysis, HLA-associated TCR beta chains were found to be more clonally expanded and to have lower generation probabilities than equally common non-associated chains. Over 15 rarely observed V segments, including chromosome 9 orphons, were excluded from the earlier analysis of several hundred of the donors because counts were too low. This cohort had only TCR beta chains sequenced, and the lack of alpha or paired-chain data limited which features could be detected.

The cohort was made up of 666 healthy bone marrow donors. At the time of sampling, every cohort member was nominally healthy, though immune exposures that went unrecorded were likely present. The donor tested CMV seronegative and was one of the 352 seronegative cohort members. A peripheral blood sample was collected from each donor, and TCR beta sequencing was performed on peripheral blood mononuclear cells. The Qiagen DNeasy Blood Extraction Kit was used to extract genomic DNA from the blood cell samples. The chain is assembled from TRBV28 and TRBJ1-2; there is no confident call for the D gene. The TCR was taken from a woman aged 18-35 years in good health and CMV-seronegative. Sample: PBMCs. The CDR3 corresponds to CASSFQSNYGYTF. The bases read TGTGCCAGCAGTTTTCAGTCGAACTATGGCTACACCTTC.